These 2 T cell receptor beta chains originate from one sample sequenced in a study of neurological immune-mediated disorders. Via MiXCR, TCRdb re-called the 5' RACE reads, giving one row per CDR3 protein. The profile shows roughly 31,000 distinct CDR3 sequences, approximately 24% of them singletons. Sequenced: CD4+ T cells from blood. Receptor source: a man aged 50-60 years with HTLV-1-associated myelopathy (HAM/TSP).

This clonotype was picked up many times. The rearrangement uses TRBV5-1 and TRBJ2-5; 10 bases match TRBD2. The V and J ends lost 0 bases and 1 base, in that order; junction bases with no gene match: 6. This CDR3 spans 17 amino acids. Germline CDR1 is SGHRS and CDR2 is YFSETQ. CDR3 residues: CASSLGLAGAIQETQYF. The CDR3 DNA sequence: TGCGCCAGCAGCTTGGGGCTAGCGGGGGCTATCCAAGAGACCCAGTACTTC.

This clonotype was observed many times. The chain joins TRBV4-1 to TRBJ1-2; D gene uncertain. Germline values: CDR1 MGHRA, CDR2 YSYEKL. V was clipped by 3 bases and J by 3 bases, with 17 bases between them. The CDR3 consists of 16 residues. This CDR3 is CASSHTDLPPYYGYTF. The DNA of the CDR3 is TGCGCCAGCAGCCACACGGACCTTCCCCCTTACTATGGCTACACCTTC.